A single sample gave rise to the 4 T cell receptor beta chains below, sequenced in a study of CD8 T cells in ankylosing spondylitis. Study-level results: Seemingly characteristic of ankylosing spondylitis blood was a TCR beta motif consisting of eight highly homologous variants.

These receptors are not linked to any known antigen. TCRdb recomputed calls from the 5' RACE reads with MiXCR, one row per CDR3 protein. The sample holds 800,000 to 900,000 distinct CDR3 sequences, about an eighth seen once. Sequenced input: blood, either unsorted or a sorted T cell fraction (not recorded which). These receptors all stem from a male donor with ankylosing spondylitis.

This clonotype was observed many times. V gene TRBV5-1 combines with J gene TRBJ1-1; D not certain. This CDR3 region has 15 residues. CDR1 and CDR2 (germline): SGHRS, YFSETQ. Trimming left V 0 bases short and J 0 bases short, with 9 bases between. This chain's CDR3 is CASSLAGIMNTEAFF. The CDR3 DNA reads TGCGCCAGCAGCTTGGCCGGGATCATGAACACTGAAGCTTTCTTT.

This clonotype was found a few times. This chain joins TRBV5-6 and TRBJ1-4; D not certain. Germline-derived CDR1 and CDR2 are SGHDT and YYEEEE. The CDR3 is 16 residues long. V was clipped by 3 bases and J by 0 bases, with 12 bases between them. The CDR3 DNA follows: TGTGCCAGCAGCTCGCCTACAGAGTCAACTAATGAAAAACTGTTTTTT. Protein: CASSSPTESTNEKLFF.

In its sample, this clonotype was seen a few times. The chain joins TRBV6-5 to TRBJ1-5; perhaps TRBD1 as D (5 bases). The CDR3 totals 15 residues. Germline V gene data show CDR1 as MNHEY and CDR2 as SVGAGI. Trimming took off 2 bases at V and 6 bases at J, with 14 bases between the two ends. CDR3 sequence reads: CASSYGMGRGQPQHF. The CDR3 region has the DNA TGTGCCAGCAGTTACGGTATGGGGCGCGGTCAGCCCCAGCATTTT.

This clonotype was seen ten or more times. The chain carries TRBV5-5 and TRBJ1-1; D not certain. Deletions cut 7 bases from V and 1 base from J, with 17 bases between. The germline V gene has CDR1 SGHKS and CDR2 YYEKEE (reference sequence). The CDR3 runs 15 residues. The CDR3 loop is CASFLEWRRNTEAFF. In DNA form, the CDR3 reads TGTGCCAGCTTTCTCGAGTGGCGGCGGAACACTGAAGCTTTCTTT.